The 2 T cell receptor beta chains listed next were all sequenced from one sample in a study of CD8+ T cells in alopecia areata. cDNA prepared by RNA extraction and subsequent reverse transcription served as the template for sequencing. This table comes from immunoSEQ multiplex PCR, and its TCRdb copy is limited to in-frame clones, with some not included. The data contain approximately 150,000 clones, roughly 50% of them singletons. The specimen was CD4+ T cells sorted from blood. The receptors were sampled from a human donor with alopecia areata.

The chain uses TRBV11-3 and TRBJ2-1; TRBD2 might be the D (5 bases). This CDR3 is 15 amino acids long. Germline assignment: CDR1 SGHNT and CDR2 YENEEA. Trimming left V 1 base short and J 0 bases short, with 7 bases between. CDR3 sequence (DNA): TGTGCCAGCAGCTTAGGAGGGAGCTCCTACAATGAGCAGTTCTTC. This sequence encodes CASSLGGSSYNEQFF.

The chain recombines TRBV25-1 with TRBJ1-2, with 11 bases aligning to TRBD1. Unmatched junction bases numbered 9, after V lost 6 bases and J lost 0 bases. This CDR3 is built from 17 residues. Germline assignment: CDR1 MGHDK and CDR2 SYGVNS. The CDR3 region has the DNA TGTGCCAGCAGCTCCCCGGGACAGGGGGGGACTAACTATGGCTACACCTTC. Translation gives CASSSPGQGGTNYGYTF.